These 12 T cell receptor beta chains were all obtained from the same sample, sequenced in a study of shared clonotypes between healthy human individuals (TCRdb year 2020). Library prep was done by the immunoSEQ multiplex PCR assay. TCRdb limited this immuneACCESS table to in-frame rearrangements with V and J called. A share of clones is missing; checked studies link under half to unresolved V genes, and the rest is unexplained. Recorded for this sample are about 1.5 million clones; roughly 96% of them occurred a single time. Together, the top ten hold approximately 1.1% of the sample. Sequencing was carried out using naive CD4+ T cells sorted from blood. This specimen's cell subset or site label, per the study, means: CD45RA+ positively selected. The receptors were sampled from a man aged 25 to 40 in good health.

As for this clone: Other DNA sequences in the sample encode the same CDR3. V usage is TRBV7-6 and J usage is TRBJ2-5; TRBD2 matches at 7 bases. J gave up 5 bases and V 4 bases, and 1 base lay outside the gene matches. From germline, CDR1 is SGHVS and CDR2 FNYEAQ. The CDR3 loop spans 12 amino acids. CDR3 amino acids: CASSWGGETQYF. CDR3 in DNA: TGTGCCAGCAGCTGGGGGGGGGAGACCCAGTACTTC.

The V call is TRBV27, the J call TRBJ1-1, with a tentative D call TRBD1 (6 bases). This CDR3 has 15 residues. CDR1 MNHEY and CDR2 SMNVEV come from the germline V gene (reference sequence). The V end lost 2 bases, the J end lost 7 bases, and 17 bases lay between the germline ends. The CDR3 sequence: CASSLGQGTVGEAFF. In nucleotides, the CDR3 is TGTGCCAGCAGTTTAGGTCAGGGGACTGTCGGTGAAGCTTTCTTT.

The chain is built from TRBV14 and TRBJ1-3; no definite D call. This CDR3 is 16 amino acids long. CDR1 is SGHDN and CDR2 is FVKESK in the germline V gene. V was pared by 1 base and J by 0 bases, with 10 bases between. The DNA of the CDR3 is TGTGCCAGCAGCCAAGGCAAGCGACTCTCTGGAAACACCATATATTTT. It codes for CASSQGKRLSGNTIYF.

V and J are TRBV7-2 and TRBJ2-7; TRBD1 agrees at 11 bases. V gave up 4 bases and J gave up 5 bases; unmatched junction bases: 10. CDR3 size: 16 residues. Germline CDR1 SGHTA, CDR2 FQGNSA. The CDR3 coding sequence is TGTGCCAGCAGCTGGACAGGGGGCCTCAACCCCAACGAGCAGTACTTC. It is translated as CASSWTGGLNPNEQYF.

The rearrangement uses TRBV2 and TRBJ1-2; the D gene is possibly TRBD1 (6 bases). The germline gives CDR1 SNHLY, CDR2 FYNNEI. Between the trimmed V and J ends, which lost 8 bases and 7 bases, there was a span of 17 bases. The CDR3 covers 13 residues. Here the CDR3 DNA reads TGTGCCAGCTCGTTCGCCGGGGGGCTTGGCTACACCTTC. Amino acid sequence: CASSFAGGLGYTF. Full variable domain (missing parts from reference TRBV2 and TRBJ1-2): EPEVTQTPSHQVTQMGQEVILRCVPISNHLYFYWYRQILGQKVEFLVSFYNNEISEKSEIFDDQFSVERPDGSNFTLKIRSTKLEDSAMYFCASSFAGGLGYTFGSGTRLTVV.

This clone showed up just a few times. The CDR3 sequence is CASSQVWREGGEQFF. CDR3 bases: TGCGCCAGCAGCCAAGTTTGGCGGGAGGGTGGTGAGCAGTTCTTC. The chain couples TRBV4-1 to TRBJ2-1, with TRBD2 identical over 9 bases. With V trimmed by 1 base and J by 9 bases, 7 bases remained unmatched. Germline CDR1 and CDR2: MGHRA and YSYEKL. The CDR3 spans 15 residues.

The gene calls are TRBV5-1 and TRBJ2-7, with 8 nucleotides matching TRBD2. The V segment lost 1 base and the J segment 5 bases; nucleotides outside the gene matches: 11. CDR3 length: 16 residues. Germline assignment: CDR1 SGHRS and CDR2 YFSETQ. CDR3 protein: CASSLPGRARVDEQYF. CDR3 DNA: TGCGCCAGCAGCTTGCCCGGGAGGGCCCGCGTCGACGAGCAGTACTTC.

This clone was seen only a few times. The genes are TRBV2 and TRBJ1-2, with 8 nucleotides matching TRBD1. Germline CDR1 SNHLY, CDR2 FYNNEI. The CDR3 has 15 amino acids. V dropped 7 bases and J dropped 4; count of bases not matched to a gene: 11. CDR3 nucleotide sequence: TGTGCCAGCATAAGAGGGACAGGACCCTCCTATGGCTACACCTTC. Its protein is CASIRGTGPSYGYTF. Full variable domain (outside the CDR3, taken from reference TRBV2 and TRBJ1-2): EPEVTQTPSHQVTQMGQEVILRCVPISNHLYFYWYRQILGQKVEFLVSFYNNEISEKSEIFDDQFSVERPDGSNFTLKIRSTKLEDSAMYFCASIRGTGPSYGYTFGSGTRLTVV.

V gene TRBV10-3 combines with J gene TRBJ2-5; D gene uncertain. CDR1 and CDR2 from the germline V gene are ENHRY and SYGVKD. Trimming left V 2 bases short and J 2 bases short, with 9 bases between. This CDR3 has 14 residues. For the CDR3, the DNA is TGTGCCATCAGTGAGGGCGGCAGTCAAGAGACCCAGTACTTC. It encodes CAISEGGSQETQYF.

This chain links TRBV5-4 with TRBJ2-5, with D perhaps TRBD2 (5 bases). Between the trimmed V and J ends, which lost 4 bases and 7 bases, there was a span of 17 bases. Germline CDR1 SGHNT, CDR2 YYREEE (reference sequence). This CDR3 comprises 14 residues. CDR3 nucleotides: TGTGCCAGCAGCCACGAAGGGAGTAGGGCGACCCAGTACTTC. Translating gives CASSHEGSRATQYF.

The chain joins TRBV6-5 to TRBJ1-2, with TRBD1 matching 10 bases. The CDR3 is 13 residues long. The V and J ends lost 10 bases and 7 bases, in that order; junction bases with no gene match: 9. Germline loops: CDR1 MNHEY, CDR2 SVGAGI. The CDR3 region has the DNA TGTGCCACCGGACAGGGGGAAATTGGTGGCTACACCTTC. Protein: CATGQGEIGGYTF.

The chain uses TRBV11-2 and TRBJ2-7, with 8 bases identical to TRBD2. This CDR3 is 14 amino acids long. Trimming cost V 7 bases and J 3 bases; bases outside gene matches: 8. The germline gives CDR1 SGHAT, CDR2 FQNNGV. The CDR3 DNA sequence: TGTGCCAGCACCAAAGCGGGAGACCTCTACGAGCAGTACTTC. Its protein is CASTKAGDLYEQYF.